This T cell receptor beta chain was sequenced during a study of CD8 T cells in ankylosing spondylitis. Study-level points and caveats: Enrichment of disease-linked clones was reportedly significant in matched ankylosing spondylitis synovial fluid.

Construction of TCR beta libraries was performed using quantitative 5'-RACE with molecular barcodes. TCRdb fed the 5' RACE reads into MiXCR, producing one record per CDR3 protein. This sample has approximately 300,000 distinct CDR3 sequences, with about 19% found just once. The CDR3 consists of 14 residues. Trimming left V 4 bases short and J 4 bases short, with 10 bases between. Germline V gene data show CDR1 as SGHVS and CDR2 as FQNEAQ. The sample holds many counts of this clonotype. Its target is not known. The TCR sequence derives from a male donor with ankylosing spondylitis or in good health (not recorded which). The sample was blood, either unsorted or a sorted T cell fraction (not recorded which). This sequence joins TRBV7-8 and TRBJ1-4, with D unresolved. The CDR3 DNA sequence: TGTGCCAGCAGCTCCACGGTCGTTAATGAAAAACTGTTTTTT. Protein sequence: CASSSTVVNEKLFF.